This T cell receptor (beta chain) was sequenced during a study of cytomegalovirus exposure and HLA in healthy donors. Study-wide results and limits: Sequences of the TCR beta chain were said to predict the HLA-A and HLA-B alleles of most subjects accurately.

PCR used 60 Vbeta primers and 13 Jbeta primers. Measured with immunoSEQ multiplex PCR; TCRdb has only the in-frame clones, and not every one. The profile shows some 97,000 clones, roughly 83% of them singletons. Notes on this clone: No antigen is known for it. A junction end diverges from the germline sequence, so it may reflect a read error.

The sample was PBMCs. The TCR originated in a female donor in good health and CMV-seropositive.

The CDR3 sequence is CASSIPRGGPGANGLTF. CDR3 coding DNA: TGTGCCAGTAGTATCCCCCGGGGGGGGCCTGGGGCCAACGGCCTGACTTTC. The chain couples TRBV19 to TRBJ2-6, with 8 bases that match TRBD2. The CDR3 has 17 amino acids. The germline gives CDR1 LNHDA, CDR2 SQIVND (reference sequence).